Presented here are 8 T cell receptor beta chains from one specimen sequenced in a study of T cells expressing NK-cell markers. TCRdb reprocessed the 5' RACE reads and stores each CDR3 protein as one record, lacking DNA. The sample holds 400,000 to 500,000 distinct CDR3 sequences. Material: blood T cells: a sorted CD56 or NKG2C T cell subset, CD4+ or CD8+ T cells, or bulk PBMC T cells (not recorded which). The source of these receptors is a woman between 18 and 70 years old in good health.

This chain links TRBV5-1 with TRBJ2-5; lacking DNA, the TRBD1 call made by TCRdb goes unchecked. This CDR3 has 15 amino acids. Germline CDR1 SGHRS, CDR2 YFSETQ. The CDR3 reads CASSLGQGRMETQYF.

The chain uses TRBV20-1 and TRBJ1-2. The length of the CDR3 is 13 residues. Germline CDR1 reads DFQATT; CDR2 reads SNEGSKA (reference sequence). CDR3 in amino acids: CSAVPRPNYGYTF.

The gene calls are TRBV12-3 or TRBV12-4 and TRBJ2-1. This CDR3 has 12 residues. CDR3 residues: CASSMDYNEQFF.

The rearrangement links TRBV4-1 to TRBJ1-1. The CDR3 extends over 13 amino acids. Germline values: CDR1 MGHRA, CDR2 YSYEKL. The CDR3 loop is CASLGMGNTEAFF.

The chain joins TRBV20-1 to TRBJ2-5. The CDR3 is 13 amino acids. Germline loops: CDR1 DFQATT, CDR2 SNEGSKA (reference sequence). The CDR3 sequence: CSAKAGLGETQYF.

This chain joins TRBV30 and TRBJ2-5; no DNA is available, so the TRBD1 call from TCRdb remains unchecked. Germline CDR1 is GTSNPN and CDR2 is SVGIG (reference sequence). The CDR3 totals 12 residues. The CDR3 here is CAWNRGPETQYF. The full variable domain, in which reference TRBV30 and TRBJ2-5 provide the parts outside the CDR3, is SQTIHQWPATLVQPVGSPLSLECTVEGTSNPNLYWYRQAAGRGLQLLFYSVGIGQISSEVPQNLSASRPQDRQFILSSKKLLLSDSGFYLCAWNRGPETQYFGPGTRLLVL.

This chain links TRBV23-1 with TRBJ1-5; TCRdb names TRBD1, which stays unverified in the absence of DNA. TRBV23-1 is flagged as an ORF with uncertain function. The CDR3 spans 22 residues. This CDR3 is CASSHPGIGAPGALDGNQPQHF.

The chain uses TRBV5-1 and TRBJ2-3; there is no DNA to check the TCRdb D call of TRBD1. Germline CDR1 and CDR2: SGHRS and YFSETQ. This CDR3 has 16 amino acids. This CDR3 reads CASSPGTGGFADTQYF.